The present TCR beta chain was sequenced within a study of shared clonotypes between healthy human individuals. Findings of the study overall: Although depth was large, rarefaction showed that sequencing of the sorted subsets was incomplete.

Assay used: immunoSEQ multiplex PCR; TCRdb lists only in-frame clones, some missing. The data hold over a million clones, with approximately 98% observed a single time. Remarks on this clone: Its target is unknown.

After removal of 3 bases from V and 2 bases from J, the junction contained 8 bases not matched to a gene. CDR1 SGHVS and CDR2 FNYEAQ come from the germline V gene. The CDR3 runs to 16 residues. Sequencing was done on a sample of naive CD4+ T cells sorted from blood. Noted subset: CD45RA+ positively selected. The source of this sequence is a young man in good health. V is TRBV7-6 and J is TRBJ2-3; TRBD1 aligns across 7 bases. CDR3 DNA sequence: TGTGCCAGCAGCTTGTCAACAGGGGTCGTCACAGATACGCAGTATTTT. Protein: CASSLSTGVVTDTQYF.